Listed below are T cell receptor beta chains from one sample, sequenced in a study of blood T cells in healthy people across ages. From the 5' RACE reads, TCRdb called clonotypes with MiXCR, one entry per CDR3 protein. The data contain some 1,800,000 distinct CDR3 sequences, 35% to 50% of them singletons. The sample consisted of blood. The receptors come from a human donor in good health. Each CDR3 is given with its conserved first and last residue. A D gene is named only where the DNA matches it firmly.

D gene	CDR3 length	V gene	CDR3 protein
NA	15	TRBV20-1	CSASGSVGLAETQYF
NA	14	TRBV11-3	CASSSRPWKDGYTF
NA	14	TRBV7-9	CASSATGFPDTQYF
TRBD1	15	TRBV18	CASSSAGTGYSGYTF
TRBD1	15	TRBV27	CASRTDRGLFYGYTF
TRBD1	15	TRBV5-1	CTSSPQGARSQPQHF
TRBD2	15	TRBV5-1	CASSLEAGGWYEQFF
NA	14	TRBV6-2/TRBV6-3	CASSYGRQTDTQYF
NA	13	TRBV7-2	CASSFKFNYGYTF
NA	15	TRBV10-3	CAISVAETATYEQYF
NA	13	TRBV6-6	CASRLAHTDTQYF
TRBD1	14	TRBV13	CASSSGTGRNGYTF
TRBD2	16	TRBV6-5	CASSPPGLAAKNIQYF
NA	13	TRBV6-5	CASSYASGNEQFF
TRBD1	17	TRBV4-1	CASSQATGDRGSYGYTF
NA	13	TRBV29-1	CSVGQGGVYEQYF
NA	15	TRBV7-8	CASSLWGGAGAEAFF
NA	14	TRBV5-1	CASSLAWGDNEQFF
NA	11	TRBV7-9	CASSLGSFYTF
NA	15	TRBV5-1	CASSQQPLQGTGYTF
NA	14	TRBV7-3	CASSLMGGGNEQFF
NA	12	TRBV29-1	CSVRADPYGYTF
NA	13	TRBV20-1	CSAIGHGANVLTF
TRBD1	15	TRBV20-1	CSARDAPRTGDEQFF
TRBD1	17	TRBV11-3	CASSLAHRGLSYNEQFF
NA	14	TRBV29-1	CSVATQGNNYGYTF
TRBD2	16	TRBV6-6	CASSYWTSGANYEQYF
TRBD2	15	TRBV7-2	CASSKTSGGVDTQYF
TRBD1	14	TRBV15	CATLDRGGTDTQYF
NA	15	TRBV2	CASSYRTVVGETQYF
TRBD2	16	TRBV27	CASSPGGGAALYEQYF
TRBD1	14	TRBV4-3	CASSQDRTGFGYTF
NA	16	TRBV12-3/TRBV12-4	CASSTGHSSGANVLTF
TRBD2	16	TRBV20-1	CSASNLRAGGNYEQYF
TRBD2	15	TRBV20-1	CSARDPRTSADTQYF
TRBD1	17	TRBV20-1	CSARDWTGASGANVLTF
NA	14	TRBV7-2	CASSLVDGKSEAFF
NA	16	TRBV6-2/TRBV6-3	CASSSLLSRGSYEQYF